Each of the 10 T cell receptor beta chains below was sequenced from the same sample in a study of blood T cell repertoires in COVID-19. Sequencing used immunoSEQ multiplex PCR; TCRdb keeps in-frame clones, though not all of them. Of roughly 150,000 clones listed, about 87% are singletons. Sequenced material: peripheral blood. The receptors here all came from an elderly woman with COVID-19, enrolled during active disease.

The rearrangement joins TRBV7-2 to TRBJ1-4; the D is unclear. The CDR3 extends over 15 amino acids. Trimming removed 0 bases from V and 2 bases from J, with 7 bases in between. Germline V gene lookup returns CDR1 SGHTA and CDR2 FQGNSA. The DNA for the CDR3 is TGTGCCAGCAGCTTAGCTTCGGGGACTAATGAAAAACTGTTTTTT. Translation gives CASSLASGTNEKLFF.

V gene TRBV5-6 combines with J gene TRBJ2-7; no clear D gene. Per the germline V gene, CDR1 is SGHDT and CDR2 is YYEEEE. The CDR3 loop spans 13 amino acids. With 6 bases removed from V and 6 bases from J, the gap between germline ends came to 16 bases. In DNA form, the CDR3 reads TGTGCCAGCACCCTAAAATCTAGTCTCGAGCAGTACTTC. The encoded protein is CASTLKSSLEQYF.

This chain uses TRBV19 with TRBJ2-1, with 11 nucleotides matching TRBD2. The CDR3 sequence is 15 residues long. Germline CDR1 and CDR2: LNHDA and SQIVND (reference sequence). Trimming at V came to 4 bases and at J to 3 bases, leaving 2 bases not matched to a gene. The CDR3 protein is CASSTLAGDYNEQFF. In nucleotides, the CDR3 is TGTGCCAGTAGTACACTAGCGGGAGACTACAATGAGCAGTTCTTC.

V is TRBV28 and J is TRBJ1-6; 7 bases align to TRBD1. This CDR3 has 14 amino acids. Germline-derived CDR1 and CDR2 are MDHEN and SYDVKM. The ends lost 5 bases at V and 13 bases at J; junction bases unmatched: 11. Here the CDR3 reads CASSNPGQTWPLHF. As DNA, the CDR3 is TGTGCCAGCAGTAACCCGGGACAGACTTGGCCCCTCCACTTT.

The rearrangement links TRBV28 to TRBJ2-5; D call uncertain. The germline V and J ends were trimmed by 5 bases and 5 bases, with 9 bases remaining between them. This CDR3 has 12 residues. Germline CDR1 reads MDHEN; CDR2 reads SYDVKM. This CDR3 reads CASSIFGETQYF. DNA of the CDR3: TGTGCCAGCAGTATCTTCGGTGAGACCCAGTACTTC.

V usage is TRBV7-9 and J usage is TRBJ2-1; no firm D call. Germline V gene sequence: CDR1 SEHNR, CDR2 FQNEAQ (reference sequence). Trimming removed 8 bases from V and 1 base from J, with 6 bases in between. This CDR3 contains 12 residues. As DNA, the CDR3 is TGTGCCAGCGGGCAGTCCTACAATGAGCAGTTCTTC. Its translation: CASGQSYNEQFF.

This chain joins TRBV20-1 and TRBJ2-7, with D possibly matching TRBD1 (5 bases). The CDR3 spans 11 residues. From germline, CDR1 is DFQATT and CDR2 SNEGSKA (reference sequence). Trimming took off 7 bases at V and 9 bases at J, with 16 bases between the two ends. The CDR3 loop is CSVPNQGRQYF. Written as DNA, the CDR3 is TGCAGTGTCCCAAACCAGGGAAGGCAGTACTTC.

The CDR3 DNA reads as TGTGCCAGCAGCTTAGGGCAGCGAAAGCATGGCTACACCTTC. Protein: CASSLGQRKHGYTF. The chain employs TRBV7-2 and TRBJ1-2; D remains ambiguous. This CDR3 has 14 amino acids. From germline, CDR1 is SGHTA and CDR2 FQGNSA. Deletions cut 1 base from V and 6 bases from J, with 12 bases between.

The V and J genes are TRBV4-1 and TRBJ1-3; no reliable D call. CDR3 length: 15 amino acids. Germline CDR1 MGHRA, CDR2 YSYEKL. V dropped 1 base and J dropped 0 bases, with 7 bases sitting between them. The CDR3 reads CASSQVSLSGNTIYF. The CDR3 DNA reads as TGCGCCAGCAGCCAAGTGAGCCTCTCTGGAAACACCATATATTTT.

Only a few counts were recorded for this clone. V is TRBV4-1 and J is TRBJ1-5; 7 bases map to TRBD1. The germline gives CDR1 MGHRA, CDR2 YSYEKL. V was clipped by 2 bases and J by 7 bases; unmatched bases: 8. The CDR3 spans 15 residues. CDR3 in DNA: TGCGCCAGCAGCCAACACGACAGGGCGGACCAGCCCCAGCATTTT. Translated: CASSQHDRADQPQHF.